This T cell receptor (beta chain) comes out of a study of cytomegalovirus exposure and HLA in healthy donors. PCR involved 60 Vbeta and 13 Jbeta primers. The repertoire was sequenced with immunoSEQ multiplex PCR; TCRdb's copy has only in-frame clones and lacks some. The repertoire includes fewer than 200,000 clones, roughly 80% of them detected once, and roughly 7.6% sits in the top ten. From germline, CDR1 is MNHEY and CDR2 SVGAGI. CDR3 size: 15 residues. The ends were cut back, 2 bases at V and 6 bases at J, with 11 bases in the middle. This rearrangement joins TRBV6-5 to TRBJ1-6; the D is unclear. The TCR comes from a woman aged 25-40 years in good health and CMV-seropositive. Source material: PBMCs. CDR3 sequence (DNA): TGTGCCAGCAGTTACCTTGCTAACGGTAATTCACCCCTCCACTTT. It encodes CASSYLANGNSPLHF.